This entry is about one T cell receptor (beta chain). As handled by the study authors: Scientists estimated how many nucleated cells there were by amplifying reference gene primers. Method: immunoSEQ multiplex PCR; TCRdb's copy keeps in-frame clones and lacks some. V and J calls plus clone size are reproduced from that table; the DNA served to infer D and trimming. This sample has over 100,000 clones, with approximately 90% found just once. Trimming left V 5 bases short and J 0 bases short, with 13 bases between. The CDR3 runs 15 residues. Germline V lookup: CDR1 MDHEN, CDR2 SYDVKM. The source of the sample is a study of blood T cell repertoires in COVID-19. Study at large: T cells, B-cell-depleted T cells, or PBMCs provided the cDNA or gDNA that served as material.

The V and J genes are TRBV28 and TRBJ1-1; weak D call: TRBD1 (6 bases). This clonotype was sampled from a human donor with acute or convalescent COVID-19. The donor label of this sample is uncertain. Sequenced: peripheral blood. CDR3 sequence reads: CASSGRGNMNTEAFF. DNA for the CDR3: TGTGCCAGCAGTGGCAGGGGAAATATGAACACTGAAGCTTTCTTT.